A single T cell receptor beta chain is shown here with its context. Assignment of participants to cohorts was predicated upon participant-reported clinical history. This sample was included in a study of blood T cell repertoires in COVID-19. The overall study: Whether acute or convalescent, the COVID-19 samples came from the United States, Italy and Spain.

Original data processing: Nucleated cell counts were estimated from reference gene primer amplification. Sequenced by immunoSEQ multiplex PCR; TCRdb stores in-frame clones only, minus some. V and J calls and clone size are those listed in that table; D and trimming were worked out from the DNA. Among around 300,000 clones listed, around 87% were seen once. Trimming pared 2 bases from V and 2 bases from J, leaving 7 bases between. The germline V gene encodes CDR1 GTSNPN and CDR2 SVGIG (reference sequence). The CDR3 has 13 residues. The source material was PBMCs or T cells enriched from blood (not recorded which). The receptor's source is a woman between 18 and 29 years old with acute COVID-19. The chain uses TRBV30 and TRBJ1-5; D remains ambiguous. The CDR3 protein is CAWSREGNQPQHF. CDR3 coding DNA: TGTGCCTGGAGTAGAGAGGGCAATCAGCCCCAGCATTTT.